Described below is a single TCR beta chain sequence and its context. The antigen remains undetermined. The sample is drawn from a study of cytomegalovirus exposure and HLA in healthy donors. Overall study: The 100 to 150 validation repertoires and the 650 to 850 first-cohort repertoires shared a platform, a later analysis reported. Points from the study as a whole: In vitro experiments confirmed that three CMV-associated chains were specific for CMV antigens.

The CDR3 totals 14 residues. Per germline, CDR1 MNHEY and CDR2 SVGAGI. V was trimmed by 2 bases and J by 11 bases, leaving 18 bases between them. The validation cohort, a group of over a hundred subjects, included the donors and was separate from the roughly 670-subject first cohort. Clones were sequenced by immunoSEQ multiplex PCR, and TCRdb holds only the in-frame ones, with some missing. In the table there are about 330,000 clones, roughly 88% of which are singletons. This chain joins TRBV6-5 and TRBJ2-5, with a possible D match to TRBD1 (6 bases). Sequencing was carried out using PBMCs. The clonotype originates from a woman aged 18-29 years in good health and CMV-seronegative. CDR3 in DNA: TGTGCCAGCAGTTACACACAGGGTAAGGCGGAGCAGTACTTC. This translates into CASSYTQGKAEQYF.